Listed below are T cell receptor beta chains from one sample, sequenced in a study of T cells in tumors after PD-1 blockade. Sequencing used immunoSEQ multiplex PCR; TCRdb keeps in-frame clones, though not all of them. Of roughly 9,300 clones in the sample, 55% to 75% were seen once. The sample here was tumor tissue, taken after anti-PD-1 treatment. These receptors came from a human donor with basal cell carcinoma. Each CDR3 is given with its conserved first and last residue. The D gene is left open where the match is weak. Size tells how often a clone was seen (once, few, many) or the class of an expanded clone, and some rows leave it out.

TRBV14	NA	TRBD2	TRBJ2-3	CASSPVERGGTDTQYF	TGTGCCAGCAGCCCTGTGGAGCGGGGGGGAACAGATACGCAGTATTTT
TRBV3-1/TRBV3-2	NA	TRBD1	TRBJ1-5	CASSLGRGSQPQHF	TGTGCCAGCAGCCTAGGCAGGGGGAGTCAGCCCCAGCATTTT
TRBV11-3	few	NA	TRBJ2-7	CASSGRDRRSYEQYF	TGTGCCAGCAGCGGCCGGGACCGGCGGTCCTACGAGCAGTACTTC
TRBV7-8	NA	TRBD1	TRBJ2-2	CASSSRDRATGELFF	TGTGCCAGCAGCTCTAGGGACAGGGCTACCGGGGAGCTGTTTTTT
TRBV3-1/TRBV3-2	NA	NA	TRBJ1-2	CASSQGGVHYGYTF	TGTGCCAGCAGCCAAGGGGGGGTCCACTATGGCTACACCTTC
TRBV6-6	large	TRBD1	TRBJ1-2	CASSFAPGQGYGYTF	TGTGCCAGCAGTTTCGCGCCGGGACAGGGCTATGGCTACACCTTC
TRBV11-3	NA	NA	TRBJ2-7	CASSWGSGEQYF	TGTGCCAGCAGCTGGGGATCAGGGGAGCAGTACTTC
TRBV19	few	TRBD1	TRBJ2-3	CASSTGTGVTDTQYF	TGTGCCAGTAGCACAGGGACAGGGGTCACAGATACGCAGTATTTT
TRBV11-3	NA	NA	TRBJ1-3	CASSLASQSGNTIYF	TGTGCCAGCAGCTTGGCATCCCAGAGTGGAAACACCATATATTTT
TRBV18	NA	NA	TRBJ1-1	CASSKTENTEAFF	TGTGCCAGCTCAAAGACAGAAAACACTGAAGCTTTCTTT
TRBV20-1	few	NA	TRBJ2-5	CSARWGETQYF	TGCAGTGCTCGGTGGGGAGAGACCCAGTACTTC
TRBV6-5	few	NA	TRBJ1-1	CASSYGRANTEAFF	TGTGCCAGCAGTTACGGCAGGGCCAACACTGAAGCTTTCTTT
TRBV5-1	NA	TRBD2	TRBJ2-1	CASSQGLAFNEQFF	TGCGCCAGCAGCCAAGGACTAGCGTTCAATGAGCAGTTCTTC
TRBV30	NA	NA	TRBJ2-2	CAWWTYTGELFF	TGTGCCTGGTGGACCTACACCGGGGAGCTGTTTTTT
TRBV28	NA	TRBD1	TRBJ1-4	CASSLQGAGGTNEKLFF	TGTGCCAGCAGTTTACAGGGGGCGGGTGGGACTAATGAAAAACTGTTTTTT
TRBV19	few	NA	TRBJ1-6	CASRMNSYNSPLHF	TGTGCCAGTAGGATGAACTCCTATAATTCACCCCTCCACTTT
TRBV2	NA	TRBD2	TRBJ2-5	CASRKGLAEETQYF	TGTGCCAGCAGGAAGGGACTAGCAGAAGAGACCCAGTACTTC
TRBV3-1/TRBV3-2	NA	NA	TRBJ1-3	CASSQPSGNTIYF	TGTGCCAGCAGCCAACCCTCTGGAAACACCATATATTTT
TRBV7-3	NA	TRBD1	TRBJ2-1	CASSLKGTGGFNEQFF	TGTGCCAGCAGCTTAAAAGGGACAGGGGGCTTCAATGAGCAGTTCTTC
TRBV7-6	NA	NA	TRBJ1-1	CASSQWVNTEAFF	TGTGCCAGCAGCCAGTGGGTGAACACTGAAGCTTTCTTT
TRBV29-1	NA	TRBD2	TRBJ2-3	CSVAKRLAGHTDTQYF	TGCAGCGTCGCGAAGAGACTAGCGGGGCACACAGATACGCAGTATTTT
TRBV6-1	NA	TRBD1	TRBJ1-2	CASSATSGQFNYGYTF	TGTGCCAGCAGTGCAACCTCGGGACAGTTTAACTATGGCTACACCTTC
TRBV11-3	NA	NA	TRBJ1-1	CASSLGREAFF	TGTGCCAGCAGCTTGGGCAGGGAAGCTTTCTTT
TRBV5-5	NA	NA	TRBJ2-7	CASSLGAGRGEYF	TGTGCCAGCAGCTTGGGGGCCGGAAGAGGGGAGTACTTC
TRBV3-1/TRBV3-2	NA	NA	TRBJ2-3	CASSQEVSGLTDTQYF	TGTGCCAGCAGCCAAGAGGTTAGCGGACTCACAGATACGCAGTATTTT
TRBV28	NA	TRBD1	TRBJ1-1	CAASSGTGGRNTEAFF	TGTGCCGCAAGCTCCGGGACAGGGGGGAGGAACACTGAAGCTTTCTTT
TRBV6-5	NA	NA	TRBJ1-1	CASSNAQGLEAFF	TGTGCCAGCAGTAACGCCCAGGGGCTCGAAGCTTTCTTT
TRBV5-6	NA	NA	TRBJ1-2	CASSLWTSGYTF	TGTGCCAGCAGCTTATGGACGTCTGGCTACACCTTC
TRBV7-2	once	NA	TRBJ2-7	CASSFQGGSYEQYF	TGTGCCAGCAGCTTCCAGGGGGGCTCCTACGAGCAGTACTTC
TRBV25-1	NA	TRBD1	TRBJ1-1	CASSVPGTANTEAFF	TGTGCCAGCAGTGTCCCCGGGACAGCGAACACTGAAGCTTTCTTT
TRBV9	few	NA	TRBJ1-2	CASSLKDGAYGYTF	TGTGCCAGCAGCCTAAAGGACGGGGCCTATGGCTACACCTTC
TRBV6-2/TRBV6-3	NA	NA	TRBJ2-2	CASSQTRGGGELFF	TGTGCCAGCAGTCAGACCCGGGGAGGCGGGGAGCTGTTTTTT